This entry lists 30 T cell receptor beta chains sequenced from one sample in a study of control samples from healthy donors and cancer patients. Clones were read by immunoSEQ multiplex PCR, and TCRdb kept only the in-frame ones, dropping some. The sample records 150,000 to 200,000 clones, roughly 91% being singletons. The sample taken for sequencing was blood. The source of these receptors is a man younger than 35 in good health.

V is TRBV7-3 and J is TRBJ2-1, with 7 bases fitting TRBD2. The CDR3 has 12 amino acids. CDR1 is SGHTA and CDR2 is FQGTGA in the germline V gene. J gave up 6 bases and V 5 bases, and 1 base lay outside the gene matches. In nucleotides, the CDR3 is TGTGCCAGCAGCCCGGGGGGCAATGAGCAGTTCTTC. Translating it yields CASSPGGNEQFF.

The chain is built from TRBV30 and TRBJ1-4; D is unclear. V lost 2 bases and J 0 bases, leaving 7 bases between the germline ends. Germline lookup yields CDR1 GTSNPN and CDR2 SVGIG (reference sequence). The CDR3 extends over 14 amino acids. The CDR3 region is CAWSITATNEKLFF. CDR3 sequence (DNA): TGTGCCTGGAGTATAACCGCAACTAATGAAAAACTGTTTTTT.

The chain combines TRBV6-5 with TRBJ2-7; TRBD1 agrees at 11 bases. Germline V gene lookup returns CDR1 MNHEY and CDR2 SVGAGI. This CDR3 is built from 15 residues. V trimming: 5 bases; J trimming: 3 bases; junction bases outside the gene matches: 6. CDR3: CASSRRGTGGYEQYF. The CDR3, as DNA: TGTGCCAGCAGTCGCCGCGGGACAGGGGGCTACGAGCAGTACTTC.

This clone was observed a few times. The chain recombines TRBV7-9 with TRBJ1-6, with TRBD1 matching 12 bases. The CDR3 covers 15 residues. Germline CDR1 reads SEHNR; CDR2 reads FQNEAQ (reference sequence). Trimming removed 5 bases from V and 10 bases from J; junction bases left unmatched: 6. The CDR3 region is CASSPGTGGGSPLHF. The CDR3 coding sequence is TGTGCCAGCAGCCCGGGGACAGGGGGCGGATCACCCCTCCACTTT.

CDR3 sequence: CASSWSGQGGNTIYF. The CDR3, as DNA: TGCGCCAGCAGCTGGTCGGGACAGGGTGGAAACACCATATATTTT. The V gene is TRBV5-1, the J gene TRBJ1-3; 9 nucleotides line up with TRBD1. The trim removed 3 bases at V and 3 bases at J, leaving 4 bases unmatched. Germline values: CDR1 SGHRS, CDR2 YFSETQ. The length of the CDR3 is 15 residues.

This sequence joins TRBV12-3 or TRBV12-4 and TRBJ1-2, with a weak D call TRBD1 (5 bases). V lost 5 bases to trimming and J lost 8 bases, with 15 bases between them. The CDR3 contains 13 residues. CDR3 sequence: CASSTTGRGGYTF. CDR3 in DNA: TGTGCCAGCAGTACTACAGGAAGAGGCGGCTACACCTTC.

The V call is TRBV6-6, the J call TRBJ2-7, with 7 bases aligning to TRBD2. The germline V gene encodes CDR1 MNHNY and CDR2 SVGAGI (reference sequence). Trimming at V came to 2 bases and at J to 2 bases, leaving 3 bases not matched to a gene. CDR3 length equals 14 residues. Written as DNA, the CDR3 is TGTGCCAGCAGTTACAACGGGGGGACCTACGAGCAGTACTTC. Translating it yields CASSYNGGTYEQYF.

This clone appeared a few times. Other DNA variants within this sample encode the same CDR3. The rearrangement links TRBV2 to TRBJ2-1; TRBD1 aligns across 7 bases. J was trimmed by 5 bases and V by 6 bases; bases with no gene match: 10. CDR1 SNHLY and CDR2 FYNNEI come from the germline V gene. This CDR3 spans 15 amino acids. CDR3 DNA sequence: TGTGCCAGCAGGAACAGGGGTTTCCTGAACAATGAGCAGTTCTTC. This encodes CASRNRGFLNNEQFF.

The rearrangement joins TRBV5-6 to TRBJ1-6, with D hard to call. The germline V gene has CDR1 SGHDT and CDR2 YYEEEE. The CDR3 is 15 residues long. The V end lost 6 bases, the J end lost 7 bases, and 17 bases lay between the germline ends. DNA for the CDR3: TGTGCCAGCATAGCAGGAGCTAGTATGAATTCACCCCTCCACTTT. Amino acids: CASIAGASMNSPLHF.

Remarks on this clone: This same CDR3 is encoded by further DNA sequences in the sample. This chain links TRBV5-1 with TRBJ2-2; TRBD1 might be the D (7 bases). CDR1 is SGHRS and CDR2 is YFSETQ in the germline V gene. The CDR3 is 15 amino acids. Deletions cut 0 bases from V and 5 bases from J, with 11 bases between. The CDR3 region has the DNA TGCGCCAGCAGCTTGGTCGCAGGGGGGACCGGGGAGCTGTTTTTT. This sequence encodes CASSLVAGGTGELFF.

This CDR3 reads CASGNTEAFF. The CDR3, as DNA: TGTGCCAGCGGGAACACTGAAGCTTTCTTT. The chain carries TRBV27 and TRBJ1-1, with unresolved D. The CDR3 has 10 residues. Germline CDR1 reads MNHEY; CDR2 reads SMNVEV (reference sequence). Trimming took 8 bases from V and 1 from J, leaving 2 bases between them.

The chain uses TRBV9 and TRBJ2-6; 8 bases map to TRBD1. J was trimmed by 2 bases and V by 2 bases; bases with no gene match: 9. Per the germline V gene, CDR1 is SGDLS and CDR2 is YYNGEE. The CDR3 is 18 residues long. The CDR3 sequence is CASSVGQGGFTGANVLTF. The CDR3 nucleotides read TGTGCCAGCAGCGTTGGACAGGGAGGTTTTACTGGGGCCAACGTCCTGACTTTC.

The V and J genes are TRBV6-4 and TRBJ1-6; 9 bases line up with TRBD1. With 6 bases clipped from V and 6 bases from J, the junction kept 6 bases outside the gene matches. The CDR3 covers 15 residues. Germline values: CDR1 MRHNA, CDR2 SNTAGT. CDR3 sequence: CASSTSGQGNSPLHF. CDR3 DNA: TGTGCCAGCAGCACTTCGGGACAGGGTAATTCACCCCTCCACTTT.

The chain couples TRBV24-1 to TRBJ2-5; 9 nucleotides agree with TRBD2. The CDR3 extends over 16 amino acids. In germline, CDR1 is KGHDR, CDR2 SFDVKD. The V and J ends lost 5 bases and 0 bases, in that order; junction bases with no gene match: 6. The CDR3 sequence: CATSGLSGGDQETQYF. CDR3 sequence (DNA): TGTGCCACCAGTGGACTTAGCGGGGGAGACCAAGAGACCCAGTACTTC.

This chain joins TRBV6-5 and TRBJ2-7; 10 bases fit TRBD1. Germline V lookup: CDR1 MNHEY, CDR2 SVGAGI. The CDR3 is made up of 14 amino acids. V dropped 7 bases and J dropped 6; count of bases not matched to a gene: 9. The CDR3 DNA follows: TGTGCCAGCAAAGCTCCGGGACAGGGGCCCGAGCAGTACTTC. This codes for CASKAPGQGPEQYF.

The V gene is TRBV2, the J gene TRBJ1-5; maybe TRBD1 (5 bases). The CDR3 is made up of 18 amino acids. Germline V gives CDR1 SNHLY, CDR2 FYNNEI. V lost 8 bases, J lost 0 bases, and 23 bases lay in between. The chain's CDR3 is CASEITRTTIPSNQPQHF. CDR3 DNA: TGTGCCAGCGAAATTACGAGGACAACCATTCCTAGCAATCAGCCCCAGCATTTT.

This clone was seen just once. This rearrangement joins TRBV6-1 to TRBJ2-7; D not certain. The V end lost 3 bases, the J end lost 5 bases, and 17 bases lay between the germline ends. The CDR3 sequence is 15 residues long. The germline CDR1 and CDR2 sequences are MNHNS and SASEGT. The CDR3 loop is CASSDSRTLGHEQYF. For the CDR3, the DNA is TGTGCCAGCAGTGATTCTAGGACCCTCGGCCACGAGCAGTACTTC.

This sequence joins TRBV5-1 and TRBJ2-3; 10 bases match TRBD1. This CDR3 is built from 16 residues. Germline CDR1 is SGHRS and CDR2 is YFSETQ. V lost 2 bases to trimming and J lost 2 bases; unmatched junction nucleotides: 5. As DNA, the CDR3 is TGCGCCAGCAGCTTTGGAGGGACAGGGGCCACAGATACGCAGTATTTT. Its translation: CASSFGGTGATDTQYF.

Turning to this clone: The identical CDR3 is also encoded by other nucleotide sequences in the sample. This chain joins TRBV4-1 and TRBJ1-5, with a tentative D call TRBD1 (6 bases). With 4 bases removed from V and 7 bases from J, the gap between germline ends came to 11 bases. Germline V gives CDR1 MGHRA, CDR2 YSYEKL. This CDR3 region has 13 residues. The CDR3: CASSRQGHQPQHF. As DNA, the CDR3 is TGCGCCAGCAGCCGGCAGGGACACCAGCCCCAGCATTTT.

The rearrangement links TRBV7-6 to TRBJ1-4; a weak D match, TRBD1 (5 bases). The CDR3 is 15 amino acids. Trimming stripped 1 base from V and 4 bases from J, with 10 bases between. Germline-derived CDR1 and CDR2 are SGHVS and FNYEAQ. The CDR3 region is CASSLGQKLNEKLFF. The CDR3 DNA reads as TGTGCCAGCAGCTTAGGACAGAAGCTTAATGAAAAACTGTTTTTT.

This clone has just one count. The chain links TRBV27 to TRBJ1-5, with a tentative D call TRBD1 (5 bases). The CDR3 runs 15 residues. Germline-derived CDR1 and CDR2 are MNHEY and SMNVEV (reference sequence). V lost 5 bases and J lost 2, with 13 bases in between. In nucleotides, the CDR3 is TGTGCCAGCAGTCCCCTTCGAGGGGGCAATCAGCCCCAGCATTTT. This encodes CASSPLRGGNQPQHF.

This chain connects TRBV3-1 (or the pseudogene TRBV3-2) to TRBJ1-6, with 7 positions matching TRBD1. CDR3 length equals 16 residues. J gave up 0 bases and V 7 bases, and 6 bases lay outside the gene matches. Germline CDR1 is LGHDT and CDR2 is YNNKEL (reference sequence). Written as DNA, the CDR3 is TGTGCCAGCACCCCAGGGGGGGGCTCCTATAATTCACCCCTCCACTTT. Its translation is CASTPGGGSYNSPLHF.

This chain joins TRBV3-1 (or the pseudogene TRBV3-2) and TRBJ1-2; 11 bases match TRBD1. Germline CDR1 is LGHDT and CDR2 is YNNKEL (reference sequence). This CDR3 spans 12 amino acids. J lost 8 bases, V lost 8 bases, and 4 bases had no gene match. The CDR3 DNA reads as TGTGCCAGCCGGACAGGGGGCTTAGGCTACACCTTC. Protein: CASRTGGLGYTF.

A few counts support this clone. The rearrangement joins TRBV28 to TRBJ2-1; 10 bases are a match to TRBD1. Trimming removed 8 bases from V and 8 bases from J; junction bases left unmatched: 9. The CDR3 totals 14 residues. Germline lookup yields CDR1 MDHEN and CDR2 SYDVKM. The CDR3 region has the DNA TGTGCCAGCCGAGACAGGGGGCTTTTATATGAGCAGTTCTTC. Amino acids: CASRDRGLLYEQFF.

V and J are TRBV12-3 or TRBV12-4 and TRBJ1-5, with a tentative D call TRBD1 (5 bases). The CDR3 has 11 residues. The ends were cut back, 3 bases at V and 9 bases at J, with 6 bases in the middle. The CDR3 spells CASSFTGPQHF. The CDR3 nucleotides read TGTGCCAGCAGTTTCACAGGGCCCCAGCATTTT.

The chain employs TRBV19 and TRBJ1-4, with TRBD1 as a possible D gene (6 bases). CDR3 length: 15 residues. V was shortened by 6 bases and J by 1 base, with 12 bases between the two germline ends. The V gene's germline CDR1 is LNHDA and CDR2 SQIVND (reference sequence). The CDR3 is CASRQGGGTNEKLFF. DNA for the CDR3: TGTGCCAGTAGACAGGGTGGAGGAACTAATGAAAAACTGTTTTTT.

Here the CDR3 DNA reads TGTGCCAGCAGTGAAGTCCTCGGGACAGCCCTATCTGAAGCTTTCTTT. Its protein product is CASSEVLGTALSEAFF. The V call is TRBV6-1, the J call TRBJ1-1; 7 bases fit TRBD1. The trim removed 1 base at V and 6 bases at J, leaving 11 bases unmatched. The germline V gene has CDR1 MNHNS and CDR2 SASEGT. This CDR3 comprises 16 residues.

The chain employs TRBV12-3 or TRBV12-4 and TRBJ2-7; the D is unclear. Trimming removed 3 bases from V and 4 bases from J, with 4 bases in between. The length of the CDR3 is 11 residues. In nucleotides, the CDR3 is TGTGCCAGCAGTTTTCAATACGAGCAGTACTTC. Translated: CASSFQYEQYF.

This rearrangement joins TRBV30 to TRBJ2-7; TRBD2 is a possible D gene (7 bases). This CDR3 has 12 residues. Germline V gene lookup returns CDR1 GTSNPN and CDR2 SVGIG (reference sequence). Trimming removed 5 bases at V and 6 bases at J, with 14 bases between. CDR3 DNA sequence: TGTGCCTGGGGGGGGGCCAGGGGCGAGCAGTACTTC. Amino acid sequence: CAWGGARGEQYF.

The rearrangement uses TRBV6-5 and TRBJ2-1; D perhaps matches TRBD1 (6 bases). The V gene lost 6 bases and the J gene lost 1 base, with 7 bases spanning the gap. The CDR3 runs 13 residues. Germline CDR1 is MNHEY and CDR2 is SVGAGI. Here the CDR3 reads CASRGQSYNEQFF. The CDR3, as DNA: TGTGCCAGCAGGGGACAATCCTACAATGAGCAGTTCTTC.